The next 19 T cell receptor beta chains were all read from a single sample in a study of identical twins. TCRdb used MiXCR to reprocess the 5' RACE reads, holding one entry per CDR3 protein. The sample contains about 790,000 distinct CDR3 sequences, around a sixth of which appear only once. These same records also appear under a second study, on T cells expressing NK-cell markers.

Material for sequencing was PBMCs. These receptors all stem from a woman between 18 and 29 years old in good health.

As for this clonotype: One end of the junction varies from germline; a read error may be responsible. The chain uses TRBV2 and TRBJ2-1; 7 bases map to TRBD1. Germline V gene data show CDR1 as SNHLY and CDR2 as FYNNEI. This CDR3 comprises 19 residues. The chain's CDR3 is CACSLHPSRGLLSRDEQFF. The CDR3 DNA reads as TGTGCCTGCAGTCTCCACCCTTCAAGGGGGCTTCTCAGTAGGGATGAGCAGTTCTTC. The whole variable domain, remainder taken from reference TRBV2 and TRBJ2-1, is EPEVTQTPSHQVTQMGQEVILRCVPISNHLYFYWYRQILGQKVEFLVSFYNNEISEKSEIFDDQFSVERPDGSNFTLKIRSTKLEDSAMYFCACSLHPSRGLLSRDEQFFGPGTRLTVL.

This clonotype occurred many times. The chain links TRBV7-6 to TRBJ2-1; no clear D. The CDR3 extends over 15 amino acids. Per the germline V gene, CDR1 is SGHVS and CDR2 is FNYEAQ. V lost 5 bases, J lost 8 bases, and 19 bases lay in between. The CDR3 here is CASSPIGSRSHEQFF. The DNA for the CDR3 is TGTGCCAGCAGCCCGATAGGTAGTCGATCACATGAGCAGTTCTTC.

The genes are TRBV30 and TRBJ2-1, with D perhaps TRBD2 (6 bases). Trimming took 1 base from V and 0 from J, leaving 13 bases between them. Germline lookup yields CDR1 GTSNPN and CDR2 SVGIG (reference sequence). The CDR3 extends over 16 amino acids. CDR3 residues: CAWSGGVPSSYNEQFF. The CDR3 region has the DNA TGTGCCTGGAGTGGGGGGGTTCCTAGCTCCTACAATGAGCAGTTCTTC.

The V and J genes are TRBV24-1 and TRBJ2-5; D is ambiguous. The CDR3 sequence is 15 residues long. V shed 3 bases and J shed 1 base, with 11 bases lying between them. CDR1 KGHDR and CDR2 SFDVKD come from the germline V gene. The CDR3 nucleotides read TGTGCCACCAGTGATGCCGCGGAGTTCCAAGAGACCCAGTACTTC. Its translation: CATSDAAEFQETQYF.

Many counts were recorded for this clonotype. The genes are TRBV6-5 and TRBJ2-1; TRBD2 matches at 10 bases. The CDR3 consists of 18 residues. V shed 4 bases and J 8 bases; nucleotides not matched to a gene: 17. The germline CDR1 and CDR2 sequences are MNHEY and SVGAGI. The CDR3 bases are TGTGCCAGCAGTTCCCGACCGCCTCTAGCGGGAGTTCGGGATGAGCAGTTCTTC. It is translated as CASSSRPPLAGVRDEQFF.

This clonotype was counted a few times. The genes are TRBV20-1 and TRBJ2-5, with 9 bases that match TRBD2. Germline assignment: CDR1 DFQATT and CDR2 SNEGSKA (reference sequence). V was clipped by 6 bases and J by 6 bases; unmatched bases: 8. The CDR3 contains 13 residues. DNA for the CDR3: TGCAGTGCGGTGGGGGCGGGAGGGCAGACCCAGTACTTC. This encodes CSAVGAGGQTQYF.

CDR3 residues: CASSVVAGWAGELFF. The CDR3 DNA reads as TGTGCCAGCAGCGTAGTAGCGGGATGGGCCGGGGAGCTGTTTTTT. This chain links TRBV9 with TRBJ2-2, with 8 bases aligning to TRBD2. Trimming at V came to 0 bases and at J to 6 bases, leaving 4 bases not matched to a gene. The CDR3 sequence is 15 residues long. CDR1 is SGDLS and CDR2 is YYNGEE in the germline V gene.

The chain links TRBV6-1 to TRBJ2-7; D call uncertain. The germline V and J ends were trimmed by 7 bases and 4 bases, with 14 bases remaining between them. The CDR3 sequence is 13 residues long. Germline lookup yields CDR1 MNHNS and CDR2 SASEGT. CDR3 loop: CASKSAQVYEQYF. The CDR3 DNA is TGTGCCAGCAAATCTGCCCAGGTTTACGAGCAGTACTTC.

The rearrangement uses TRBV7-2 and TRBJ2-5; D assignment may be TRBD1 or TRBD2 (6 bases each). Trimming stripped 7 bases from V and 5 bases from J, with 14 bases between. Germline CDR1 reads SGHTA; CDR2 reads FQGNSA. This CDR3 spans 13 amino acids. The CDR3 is CASTYLGGETQYF. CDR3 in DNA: TGTGCCAGCACCTACCTGGGGGGCGAGACCCAGTACTTC. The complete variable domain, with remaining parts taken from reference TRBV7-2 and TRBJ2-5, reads GAGVSQSPSNKVTEKGKDVELRCDPISGHTALYWYRQSLGQGLEFLIYFQGNSAPDKSGLPSDRFSAERTGGSVSTLTIQRTQQEDSAVYLCASTYLGGETQYFGPGTRLLVL.

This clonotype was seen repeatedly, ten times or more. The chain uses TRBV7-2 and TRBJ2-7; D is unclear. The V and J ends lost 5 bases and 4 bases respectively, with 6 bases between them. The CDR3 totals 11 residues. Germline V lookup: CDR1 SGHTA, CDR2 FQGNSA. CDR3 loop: CASSDHYEQYF. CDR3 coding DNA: TGTGCCAGCAGCGACCATTACGAGCAGTACTTC.

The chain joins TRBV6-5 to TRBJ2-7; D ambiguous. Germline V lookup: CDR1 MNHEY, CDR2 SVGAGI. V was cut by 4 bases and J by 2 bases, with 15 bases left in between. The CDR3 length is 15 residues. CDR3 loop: CASSFQDGKAYEQYF. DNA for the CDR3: TGTGCCAGCAGTTTCCAGGACGGAAAAGCCTACGAGCAGTACTTC.

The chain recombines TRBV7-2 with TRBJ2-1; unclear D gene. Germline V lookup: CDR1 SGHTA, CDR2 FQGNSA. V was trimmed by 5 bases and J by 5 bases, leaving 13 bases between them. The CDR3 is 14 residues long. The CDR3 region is CASSRAAPDNEQFF. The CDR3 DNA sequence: TGTGCCAGCAGCCGCGCGGCGCCCGACAATGAGCAGTTCTTC.

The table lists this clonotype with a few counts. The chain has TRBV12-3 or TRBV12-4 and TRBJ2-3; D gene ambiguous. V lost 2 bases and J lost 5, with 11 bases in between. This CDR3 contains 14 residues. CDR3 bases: TGTGCCAGCAGTTTACTGGGTTTTCGAGATACGCAGTATTTT. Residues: CASSLLGFRDTQYF.

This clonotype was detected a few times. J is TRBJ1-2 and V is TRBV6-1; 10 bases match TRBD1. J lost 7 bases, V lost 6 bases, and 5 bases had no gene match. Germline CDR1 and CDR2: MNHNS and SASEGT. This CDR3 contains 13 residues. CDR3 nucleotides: TGTGCCAGCAGAAGGGGACAGGGGTCTGGCTACACCTTC. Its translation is CASRRGQGSGYTF.

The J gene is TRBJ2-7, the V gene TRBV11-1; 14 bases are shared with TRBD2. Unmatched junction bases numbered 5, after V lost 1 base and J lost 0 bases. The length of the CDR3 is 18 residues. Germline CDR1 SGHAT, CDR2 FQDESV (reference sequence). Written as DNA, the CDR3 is TGTGCCAGCAGCTTAGTGGGACTAGCGGGAGATAGCTCCTACGAGCAGTACTTC. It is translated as CASSLVGLAGDSSYEQYF.

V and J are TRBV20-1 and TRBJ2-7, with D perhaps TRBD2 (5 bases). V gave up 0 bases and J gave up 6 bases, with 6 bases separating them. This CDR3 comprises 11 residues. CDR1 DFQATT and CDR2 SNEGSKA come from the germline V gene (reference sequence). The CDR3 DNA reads TGCAGTGCTAGAGATCGGGGCGAGCAGTACTTC. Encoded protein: CSARDRGEQYF.

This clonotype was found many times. This CDR3 reads CASSLRDYYEQYF. For the CDR3, the DNA is TGTGCCAGCAGCTTGAGAGATTACTACGAGCAGTACTTC. The rearrangement links TRBV7-9 to TRBJ2-7; D ambiguous. The CDR3 has 13 amino acids. Trimming took 3 bases from V and 3 from J, leaving 9 bases between them. CDR1 is SEHNR, CDR2 FQNEAQ, per germline (reference sequence).

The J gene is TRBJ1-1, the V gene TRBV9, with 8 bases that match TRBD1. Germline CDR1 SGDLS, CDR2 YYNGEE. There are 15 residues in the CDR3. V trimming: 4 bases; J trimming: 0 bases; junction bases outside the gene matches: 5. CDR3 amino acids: CASSPGGQVNTEAFF. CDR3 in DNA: TGTGCCAGCAGCCCCGGGGGACAGGTGAACACTGAAGCTTTCTTT.

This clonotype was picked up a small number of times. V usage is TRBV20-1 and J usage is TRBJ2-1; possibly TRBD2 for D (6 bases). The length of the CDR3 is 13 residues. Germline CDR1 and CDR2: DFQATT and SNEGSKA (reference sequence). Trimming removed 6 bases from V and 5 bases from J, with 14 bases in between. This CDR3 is CSAHSGGNNEQFF. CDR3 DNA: TGCAGTGCCCACTCCGGGGGTAACAATGAGCAGTTCTTC.